This is a list of T cell receptor beta chains from one sample in a study of OX40 agonist ivuxolimab in advanced cancers. Method: immunoSEQ multiplex PCR; TCRdb's copy keeps in-frame clones and lacks some. Of under 85,000 clones listed, around 94% are singletons. The sample in question was CD4+ or CD8+ T cells sorted from blood, obtained in a trial of the OX40 agonist ivuxolimab. These receptors were obtained from an adult with an advanced solid tumor such as melanoma, head and neck, liver or kidney cancer. CDR3s include the opening cysteine and the closing phenylalanine or tryptophan. The order of the fields is D gene, clone size, V gene, J gene, CDR3 protein, CDR3 DNA. A D gene is named only where the DNA matches it firmly. The size of a clone is reported for some rows only, either as once, few or many, or as a class for expanded clones.

d_gene: -
abundance: -
v_gene: TRBV6-6
j_gene: TRBJ2-1
CDR3aa: CASSYSGAEQFF
CDR3nt: TGTGCCAGCAGTTACTCGGGTGCTGAGCAGTTCTTC

d_gene: -
abundance: -
v_gene: TRBV28
j_gene: TRBJ2-7
CDR3aa: CASSSLGSGASYEQYF
CDR3nt: TGTGCCAGCAGTTCCTTGGGATCGGGAGCCTCCTACGAGCAGTACTTC

d_gene: -
abundance: -
v_gene: TRBV13
j_gene: TRBJ1-3
CDR3aa: CASSHGAGSGNTIYF
CDR3nt: TGTGCCAGCAGCCACGGCGCAGGGTCCGGAAACACCATATATTTT

d_gene: -
abundance: -
v_gene: TRBV7-9
j_gene: TRBJ1-5
CDR3aa: CASSPFDSRTDNSNQPQHF
CDR3nt: TGTGCCAGCAGCCCCTTTGATTCCAGGACAGACAATAGCAATCAGCCCCAGCATTTT

d_gene: -
abundance: few
v_gene: TRBV27
j_gene: TRBJ1-4
CDR3aa: CASSSNEKLFF
CDR3nt: TGTGCCAGCAGTTCCAATGAAAAACTGTTTTTT

d_gene: -
abundance: once
v_gene: TRBV5-5
j_gene: TRBJ1-4
CDR3aa: CASSLSRGREKLFF
CDR3nt: TGTGCCAGCAGCTTGTCCAGGGGCAGGGAAAAACTGTTTTTT

d_gene: -
abundance: once
v_gene: TRBV7-8
j_gene: TRBJ2-7
CDR3aa: CASSLVFTGVGEQYF
CDR3nt: TGTGCCAGCAGCTTAGTATTCACGGGTGTGGGCGAGCAGTACTTC

d_gene: -
abundance: -
v_gene: TRBV9
j_gene: TRBJ1-1
CDR3aa: CASSAGRRVTEAFF
CDR3nt: TGTGCCAGCAGCGCCGGACGGCGGGTCACTGAAGCTTTCTTT

d_gene: -
abundance: -
v_gene: TRBV10-2
j_gene: TRBJ1-2
CDR3aa: CASSEVGRTNYGYTF
CDR3nt: TGCGCCAGCAGTGAAGTAGGCAGGACTAACTATGGCTACACCTTC

d_gene: -
abundance: -
v_gene: TRBV6-6
j_gene: TRBJ2-7
CDR3aa: CASSYSAGAEQYF
CDR3nt: TGTGCCAGCAGTTACTCGGCAGGGGCCGAGCAGTACTTC

d_gene: -
abundance: -
v_gene: TRBV6-6
j_gene: TRBJ2-7
CDR3aa: CASSSSGLANEQYF
CDR3nt: TGTGCCAGCAGCTCCTCGGGGCTAGCTAACGAGCAGTACTTC

d_gene: -
abundance: -
v_gene: TRBV10-3
j_gene: TRBJ2-1
CDR3aa: CAISESIARSGGNEQFF
CDR3nt: TGTGCCATCAGTGAGTCCATAGCCCGATCTGGGGGCAATGAGCAGTTCTTC

d_gene: -
abundance: -
v_gene: TRBV21-1
j_gene: TRBJ2-1
CDR3aa: CASSCKGEDCSYNEQFF
CDR3nt: TGTGCCAGCAGCTGTAAGGGGGAGGATTGCTCCTACAATGAGCAGTTCTTC

d_gene: TRBD2
abundance: -
v_gene: TRBV15
j_gene: TRBJ2-1
CDR3aa: CATSRGAGGYNEQFF
CDR3nt: TGTGCCACCAGCAGAGGAGCGGGGGGATACAATGAGCAGTTCTTC

d_gene: -
abundance: -
v_gene: TRBV6-5
j_gene: TRBJ2-7
CDR3aa: CASSRDFTYEQYF
CDR3nt: TGTGCCAGCAGCAGGGACTTCACCTACGAGCAGTACTTC

d_gene: TRBD1
abundance: -
v_gene: TRBV7-6
j_gene: TRBJ2-4
CDR3aa: CASSLGTGESSIQYF
CDR3nt: TGTGCCAGCAGCTTAGGGACAGGGGAAAGTAGCATTCAGTACTTC

d_gene: TRBD2
abundance: -
v_gene: TRBV4-3
j_gene: TRBJ2-2
CDR3aa: CASSQGTSGITGELFF
CDR3nt: TGCGCCAGCAGCCAAGGGACTAGCGGGATTACGGGGGAGCTGTTTTTT

d_gene: -
abundance: -
v_gene: TRBV7-2
j_gene: TRBJ1-1
CDR3aa: CASSLEWGTEAFF
CDR3nt: TGTGCCAGCAGCTTAGAGTGGGGCACTGAAGCTTTCTTT

d_gene: TRBD1
abundance: -
v_gene: TRBV27
j_gene: TRBJ1-1
CDR3aa: CASSFDRGDNTEAFF
CDR3nt: TGTGCCAGCAGTTTTGACAGGGGCGATAACACTGAAGCTTTCTTT

d_gene: -
abundance: -
v_gene: TRBV7-9
j_gene: TRBJ1-1
CDR3aa: CASSPMTGNTEAFF
CDR3nt: TGTGCCAGCAGCCCTATGACAGGGAACACTGAAGCTTTCTTT

d_gene: -
abundance: -
v_gene: TRBV7-9
j_gene: TRBJ1-2
CDR3aa: CASSWQVDYGYTF
CDR3nt: TGTGCCAGCAGCTGGCAGGTTGACTATGGCTACACCTTC

d_gene: TRBD1
abundance: medium-sized
v_gene: TRBV13
j_gene: TRBJ1-3
CDR3aa: CASSHDRGAHSGNTIYF
CDR3nt: TGTGCCAGCAGCCACGACAGGGGGGCACACTCTGGAAACACCATATATTTT

d_gene: TRBD1
abundance: once
v_gene: TRBV9
j_gene: TRBJ2-5
CDR3aa: CASSATGGWETQYF
CDR3nt: TGTGCCAGCAGCGCGACAGGGGGCTGGGAGACCCAGTACTTC

d_gene: TRBD1
abundance: -
v_gene: TRBV27
j_gene: TRBJ2-7
CDR3aa: CASSATGDEQYF
CDR3nt: TGTGCCAGCAGTGCAACAGGGGACGAGCAGTACTTC

d_gene: -
abundance: -
v_gene: TRBV7-2
j_gene: TRBJ1-5
CDR3aa: CASSFHNQPQHF
CDR3nt: TGTGCCAGCAGCTTTCACAATCAGCCCCAGCATTTT

d_gene: TRBD1
abundance: -
v_gene: TRBV12-5
j_gene: TRBJ2-7
CDR3aa: CASGVGTGRSDEQYF
CDR3nt: TGTGCTAGTGGTGTCGGGACAGGGAGAAGCGACGAGCAGTACTTC

d_gene: TRBD2
abundance: -
v_gene: TRBV13
j_gene: TRBJ2-1
CDR3aa: CASSPGGTSGYNEQFF
CDR3nt: TGTGCCAGCAGCCCCGGAGGGACTAGCGGCTACAATGAGCAGTTCTTC

d_gene: TRBD1
abundance: -
v_gene: TRBV30
j_gene: TRBJ2-7
CDR3aa: CAWSSWTGAYEQYF
CDR3nt: TGTGCCTGGAGTTCATGGACAGGGGCCTACGAGCAGTACTTC

d_gene: -
abundance: -
v_gene: TRBV4-2
j_gene: TRBJ2-7
CDR3aa: CASSPPSRYEQYF
CDR3nt: TGTGCCAGCAGCCCCCCATCCCGCTACGAGCAGTACTTC

d_gene: TRBD1
abundance: -
v_gene: TRBV9
j_gene: TRBJ1-3
CDR3aa: CASNPGVGQGNTIYF
CDR3nt: TGTGCCAGCAACCCCGGAGTCGGACAGGGGAACACCATATATTTT

d_gene: -
abundance: -
v_gene: TRBV9
j_gene: TRBJ2-1
CDR3aa: CASSAEEGEQFF
CDR3nt: TGTGCCAGCAGCGCCGAAGAAGGGGAGCAGTTCTTC

d_gene: -
abundance: -
v_gene: TRBV9
j_gene: TRBJ2-1
CDR3aa: CASSVFRGSENEQFF
CDR3nt: TGTGCCAGCAGCGTATTTAGGGGTTCAGAGAATGAGCAGTTCTTC

d_gene: -
abundance: -
v_gene: TRBV6-6
j_gene: TRBJ1-2
CDR3aa: CASSYTWVEDGYTF
CDR3nt: TGTGCCAGCAGTTACACGTGGGTAGAGGATGGCTACACCTTC

d_gene: -
abundance: once
v_gene: TRBV4-3
j_gene: TRBJ1-1
CDR3aa: CASSQDVGGVAEAFF
CDR3nt: TGCGCCAGCAGCCAAGATGTAGGGGGGGTGGCTGAAGCTTTCTTT

d_gene: -
abundance: -
v_gene: TRBV15
j_gene: TRBJ2-1
CDR3aa: CATSRGMERTLWNEQFF
CDR3nt: TGTGCCACCAGCAGAGGGATGGAAAGGACCCTGTGGAATGAGCAGTTCTTC

d_gene: TRBD1
abundance: -
v_gene: TRBV5-4
j_gene: TRBJ2-7
CDR3aa: CASSSGTASPEQYF
CDR3nt: TGTGCCAGCAGCTCCGGGACAGCTTCCCCGGAGCAGTACTTC

d_gene: -
abundance: once
v_gene: TRBV15
j_gene: TRBJ2-7
CDR3aa: CATSRPTRDDEQYF
CDR3nt: TGTGCCACCAGCAGACCTACACGGGACGACGAGCAGTACTTC

d_gene: -
abundance: -
v_gene: TRBV25-1
j_gene: TRBJ2-1
CDR3aa: CASSEWGAGTTQDEQFF
CDR3nt: TGTGCCAGCAGTGAATGGGGGGCGGGAACCACCCAGGATGAGCAGTTCTTC

d_gene: TRBD2
abundance: -
v_gene: TRBV7-9
j_gene: TRBJ2-1
CDR3aa: CASSSQTSGGNTNEQFF
CDR3nt: TGTGCCAGCAGCTCCCAAACCTCCGGGGGGAACACCAATGAGCAGTTCTTC

d_gene: -
abundance: -
v_gene: TRBV29-1
j_gene: TRBJ1-2
CDR3aa: CSVEGDYYGYTF
CDR3nt: TGCAGCGTTGAGGGGGATTACTATGGCTACACCTTC

d_gene: -
abundance: -
v_gene: TRBV7-9
j_gene: TRBJ2-7
CDR3aa: CASSLSGASSYEQYF
CDR3nt: TGTGCCAGCAGCTTATCAGGGGCAAGCTCCTACGAGCAGTACTTC

d_gene: -
abundance: once
v_gene: TRBV4-1
j_gene: TRBJ2-2
CDR3aa: CASSQEGSPFSPGELFF
CDR3nt: TGCGCCAGCAGCCAAGAGGGCAGCCCTTTTTCGCCCGGGGAGCTGTTTTTT

d_gene: TRBD2
abundance: -
v_gene: TRBV5-1
j_gene: TRBJ2-1
CDR3aa: CASSLEWSGRLGNEQFF
CDR3nt: TGCGCCAGCAGCTTGGAGTGGAGCGGGAGATTGGGGAATGAGCAGTTCTTC

d_gene: -
abundance: -
v_gene: TRBV27
j_gene: TRBJ2-7
CDR3aa: CASSLGGAYYEQYF
CDR3nt: TGTGCCAGCAGTTTAGGGGGGGCGTACTACGAGCAGTACTTC

d_gene: TRBD2
abundance: -
v_gene: TRBV19
j_gene: TRBJ2-1
CDR3aa: CASSNSGSSYNEQFF
CDR3nt: TGTGCCAGTAGCAATAGCGGGAGCTCCTACAATGAGCAGTTCTTC

d_gene: TRBD2
abundance: -
v_gene: TRBV7-2
j_gene: TRBJ2-5
CDR3aa: CASSPLTSGSRKETQYF
CDR3nt: TGTGCCAGCAGCCCCTTAACTAGCGGGAGTCGGAAAGAGACCCAGTACTTC

d_gene: -
abundance: -
v_gene: TRBV28
j_gene: TRBJ2-7
CDR3aa: CASSLSRGPYEQYF
CDR3nt: TGTGCCAGCAGTTTAAGCAGGGGCCCCTACGAGCAGTACTTC

d_gene: -
abundance: -
v_gene: TRBV9
j_gene: TRBJ1-1
CDR3aa: CASSVGPEDTEAFF
CDR3nt: TGTGCCAGCAGCGTAGGCCCTGAGGACACTGAAGCTTTCTTT